A single sample gave rise to the 30 T cell receptor beta chains below, sequenced in a study of cytomegalovirus exposure and HLA in healthy donors. Vbeta (60) and Jbeta (13) primers were used in the PCR. The data were produced by immunoSEQ multiplex PCR, yet TCRdb's version contains in-frame clones alone and is incomplete. This sample yields approximately 200,000 clones, of which roughly 80% are seen a single time; just over 1.4% belongs to the top ten. Source material: PBMCs. The receptors shown here come from a girl aged 5-17 years in good health and CMV-seronegative.

This clone was observed a few times. V and J are TRBV28 and TRBJ1-5; 7 bases are shared with TRBD1. J was trimmed by 3 bases and V by 7 bases; bases with no gene match: 9. This CDR3 region has 15 residues. Germline loops: CDR1 MDHEN, CDR2 SYDVKM. The DNA for the CDR3 is TGTGCCAGCATAATGGGACAGCCGATCAATCAGCCCCAGCATTTT. Translating it yields CASIMGQPINQPQHF.

The chain links TRBV6-5 to TRBJ2-5; 7 bases map to TRBD2. Trimming removed 2 bases from V and 2 bases from J; junction bases left unmatched: 5. Germline-derived CDR1 and CDR2 are MNHEY and SVGAGI. The CDR3 loop spans 15 amino acids. CDR3 in DNA: TGTGCCAGCAGTTACGGGGGGGAGGAACAAGAGACCCAGTACTTC. Its translation: CASSYGGEEQETQYF.

V usage is TRBV29-1 and J usage is TRBJ2-3; 8 nucleotides agree with TRBD1. The CDR3 is 15 amino acids. After removal of 6 bases from V and 0 bases from J, the junction contained 8 bases not matched to a gene. CDR1 is SQVTM and CDR2 is ANQGSEA in the germline V gene. As DNA, the CDR3 is TGCAGCGTACTATCCCGGGACAGGAGCACAGATACGCAGTATTTT. Translating gives CSVLSRDRSTDTQYF.

CDR3 amino acids: CSATVYGYTF. DNA of the CDR3: TGCAGTGCTACGGTATATGGCTACACCTTC. This sequence joins TRBV20-1 and TRBJ1-2; D unclear. The V gene lost 4 bases and the J gene lost 5 bases, with 5 bases spanning the gap. This CDR3 has 10 residues. In germline, CDR1 is DFQATT, CDR2 SNEGSKA (reference sequence).

The V call is TRBV4-2, the J call TRBJ2-1, with 9 positions matching TRBD2. CDR1 LGHNA and CDR2 YNFKEQ come from the germline V gene. The CDR3 consists of 16 residues. With V trimmed by 0 bases and J by 2 bases, 2 bases remained unmatched. In DNA, the CDR3 is TGTGCCAGCAGCCAAGATAGCGGGGGAGCCTACAATGAGCAGTTCTTC. It yields the protein CASSQDSGGAYNEQFF.

V and J are TRBV2 and TRBJ1-5; D is unresolved. The V gene lost 3 bases and the J gene lost 2 bases, with 14 bases spanning the gap. From germline, CDR1 is SNHLY and CDR2 FYNNEI. The CDR3 runs 16 residues. CDR3 DNA sequence: TGTGCCAGCAGTGACTCTCCACTATTGGGCAATCAGCCCCAGCATTTT. It encodes CASSDSPLLGNQPQHF.

V and J are TRBV5-4 and TRBJ1-3, with 7 bases fitting TRBD1. Germline CDR1 is SGHNT and CDR2 is YYREEE (reference sequence). The CDR3 is 17 amino acids. V lost 4 bases to trimming and J lost 0 bases; unmatched junction nucleotides: 10. The DNA of the CDR3 is TGTGCCAGCAGCACAGGGACAGCTACTCACTCTGGAAACACCATATATTTT. Amino acid sequence: CASSTGTATHSGNTIYF.

J is TRBJ1-6 and V is TRBV5-4; the match to TRBD1 covers 7 bases. The J segment lost 10 bases and the V segment lost 1 base, leaving 8 bases of the junction unmatched. The CDR3 has 15 amino acids. Germline V lookup: CDR1 SGHNT, CDR2 YYREEE (reference sequence). This CDR3 is CASSLRGGTESPLHF. As DNA, the CDR3 is TGTGCCAGCAGCTTGCGAGGGGGCACAGAGTCACCCCTCCACTTT.

This clone was seen a single time. The chain carries TRBV13 and TRBJ1-2; D is unclear. Deletions cut 5 bases from V and 7 bases from J, with 32 bases between. The CDR3 has 19 residues. Germline CDR1 is PRHDT and CDR2 is FYEKMQ (reference sequence). Written as DNA, the CDR3 is TGTGCCAGCAGCCCTACCTCGAACCTGGACGGGGATGGTCGCTTTGGCTACACCTTC. It translates to CASSPTSNLDGDGRFGYTF.

The J gene is TRBJ1-3, the V gene TRBV4-2; unclear D gene. The CDR3 extends over 17 amino acids. Germline assignment: CDR1 LGHNA and CDR2 YNFKEQ. Trimming took 1 base from V and 0 from J, leaving 13 bases between them. CDR3 DNA: TGTGCCAGCAGCCAAGGAAGTACGCCAGACTCTGGAAACACCATATATTTT. Translating it yields CASSQGSTPDSGNTIYF.

With respect to this clone: Germline and junction disagree at one end, which may indicate a read error. Additional DNA sequences in this sample encode the identical CDR3. The J gene is TRBJ1-2, the V gene TRBV19, with 8 positions matching TRBD1. The CDR3 runs to 13 residues. Germline V gene lookup returns CDR1 LNHDA and CDR2 SQIVND (reference sequence). CDR3 sequence reads: CASSVGTGYGYTF. CDR3 DNA sequence: TGTGCCAGTAGTGTAGGGACAGGATATGGCTACACCTTT.

The chain is built from TRBV28 and TRBJ2-1, with 7 positions matching TRBD1. The germline V gene encodes CDR1 MDHEN and CDR2 SYDVKM. Trimming took 5 bases from V and 0 from J; bases not matched to a gene: 7. The CDR3 is 16 amino acids. As DNA, the CDR3 is TGTGCCAGCAGTCTTGCAGGGGGTATCTCCTACAATGAGCAGTTCTTC. Translating gives CASSLAGGISYNEQFF.

This clone was seen a few times. The rearrangement joins TRBV28 to TRBJ1-1; 9 bases map to TRBD1. V dropped 10 bases and J dropped 5; count of bases not matched to a gene: 8. Germline CDR1 and CDR2: MDHEN and SYDVKM. The CDR3 sequence is 13 residues long. The CDR3 here is CATETGGLTEAFF. The DNA for the CDR3 is TGTGCCACCGAGACAGGGGGGTTGACTGAAGCTTTCTTT.

This clone was counted once. The chain recombines TRBV15 with TRBJ2-3; D possibly corresponds to TRBD1 (6 bases). The CDR3 has 15 amino acids. CDR1 and CDR2 (germline): LNHNV, YYDKDF (reference sequence). The V gene lost 3 bases and the J gene lost 1 base, with 11 bases spanning the gap. CDR3 sequence: CATSRNRAGTDTQYF. Here the CDR3 DNA reads TGTGCCACCAGCAGGAACAGGGCGGGCACAGATACGCAGTATTTT.

As concerns this clone: An end of the junction does not agree with germline; a read error may underlie this. CDR3 sequence (DNA): TGCGCCAGCACCTTGGGACAAGAACAAGAGACCCAGTACTTC. Amino acids: CASTLGQEQETQYF. The J gene is TRBJ2-5, the V gene TRBV5-1, with D tentatively TRBD1 (6 bases). From germline, CDR1 is SGHRS and CDR2 YFSETQ. The CDR3 has 14 residues.

In DNA form, the CDR3 reads TGCGCCAGCAGGCGAGGGGGTACACCAAAATACAATGAGCAGTTCTTC. Its translation is CASRRGGTPKYNEQFF. The J gene is TRBJ2-1, the V gene TRBV5-1; tentative D call: TRBD1 (6 bases). CDR3 length equals 16 residues. Per the germline V gene, CDR1 is SGHRS and CDR2 is YFSETQ. Trimming removed 5 bases from V and 4 bases from J, with 19 bases in between.

The V call is TRBV9, the J call TRBJ2-1; 11 nucleotides agree with TRBD2. The CDR3 has 18 residues. CDR1 SGDLS and CDR2 YYNGEE come from the germline V gene. J was trimmed by 5 bases and V by 2 bases; bases with no gene match: 12. The CDR3 DNA reads as TGTGCCAGCAGCGTCACTAGCGGGGGCGCGATGACCGACAATGAGCAGTTCTTC. Protein product: CASSVTSGGAMTDNEQFF.

DNA of the CDR3: TGTGCCAGCTCACCCCGGGACAGGAAACACACTGAAGCTTTCTTT. This codes for CASSPRDRKHTEAFF. The chain joins TRBV18 to TRBJ1-1; TRBD1 agrees at 8 bases. The CDR3 is made up of 15 amino acids. V was pared by 3 bases and J by 3 bases, with 6 bases of the junction left unmatched. Per germline, CDR1 KGHSH and CDR2 LQKENI. The variable domain in full, with the rest retrieved from reference TRBV18 and TRBJ1-1, is NAGVMQNPRHLVRRRGQEARLRCSPMKGHSHVYWYRQLPEEGLKFMVYLQKENIIDESGMPKERFSAEFPKEGPSILRIQQVVRGDSAAYFCASSPRDRKHTEAFFGQGTRLTVV.

V gene TRBV9 combines with J gene TRBJ2-5; 10 bases align to TRBD1. The CDR3 spans 16 residues. Germline V CDR1 and CDR2: SGDLS, YYNGEE. The junction had 8 bases not matched to a gene; V was cut back by 2 bases and J by 4 bases. In DNA form, the CDR3 reads TGTGCCAGCAGCGTCGCCCCGACAGGGGGCAGAGAGACCCAGTACTTC. Amino acids: CASSVAPTGGRETQYF.

This chain's CDR3 is CSVRSPPEAFF. CDR3 coding DNA: TGCAGCGTTCGGTCTCCCCCTGAAGCTTTCTTT. The chain employs TRBV29-1 and TRBJ1-1, with D unresolved. The V and J ends lost 5 bases and 6 bases respectively, with 10 bases between them. CDR3 size: 11 residues. Germline CDR1 reads SQVTM; CDR2 reads ANQGSEA.

The gene calls are TRBV5-4 and TRBJ1-1; D possibly corresponds to TRBD1 (6 bases). Trimming stripped 2 bases from V and 0 bases from J, with 8 bases between. CDR1 is SGHNT and CDR2 is YYREEE in the germline V gene (reference sequence). The CDR3 is made up of 14 amino acids. The CDR3: CASSFGQMNTEAFF. In DNA form, the CDR3 reads TGTGCCAGCAGCTTTGGACAGATGAACACTGAAGCTTTCTTT.

The rearrangement links TRBV6-5 to TRBJ1-2, with D possibly TRBD1 on 5 matching bases. Trimming removed 8 bases from V and 3 bases from J, with 19 bases in between. Germline V gene lookup returns CDR1 MNHEY and CDR2 SVGAGI. The CDR3 sequence is 15 residues long. The CDR3 loop is CASGALRRGDYGYTF. The CDR3 bases are TGTGCCAGCGGGGCCCTGCGGAGGGGTGACTATGGCTACACCTTC.

The chain joins TRBV6-6 to TRBJ2-1; 13 bases align to TRBD2. The junction had 3 bases not matched to a gene; V was cut back by 6 bases and J by 7 bases. This CDR3 is 14 amino acids long. Germline CDR1 and CDR2: MNHNY and SVGAGI (reference sequence). The DNA for the CDR3 is TGTGCCAGCAGGCGGACTAGCGGGGGTAATGAGCAGTTCTTC. This encodes CASRRTSGGNEQFF.

This chain joins TRBV28 and TRBJ1-2; tentatively, D is TRBD1 (5 bases). The CDR3 has 14 residues. Trimming cost V 5 bases and J 4 bases, with 14 bases left between them. Germline V gene data show CDR1 as MDHEN and CDR2 as SYDVKM. CDR3 bases: TGTGCCAGCAGTACGGGACGACTAGGCTATGGCTACACCTTC. It encodes CASSTGRLGYGYTF.

This clone was recorded only once. J is TRBJ2-7 and V is TRBV28; 10 positions match TRBD1. The germline CDR1 and CDR2 sequences are MDHEN and SYDVKM. The CDR3 is 15 amino acids. Trimming cost V 2 bases and J 6 bases; bases outside gene matches: 7. CDR3 region: CASSLDPGQGTEQYF. The CDR3 DNA reads as TGTGCCAGCAGTTTAGACCCGGGACAGGGGACCGAGCAGTACTTC. Based on the CDR3 plus reference TRBV28 and TRBJ2-7, the full variable domain is DVKVTQSSRYLVKRTGEKVFLECVQDMDHENMFWYRQDPGLGLRLIYFSYDVKMKEKGDIPEGYSVSREKKERFSLILESASTNQTSMYLCASSLDPGQGTEQYFGPGTRLTVT.

The chain carries TRBV28 and TRBJ2-7; TRBD2 agrees at 8 bases. The CDR3 covers 15 residues. The germline V gene encodes CDR1 MDHEN and CDR2 SYDVKM. The V segment lost 11 bases and the J segment 4 bases; nucleotides outside the gene matches: 16. In DNA, the CDR3 is TGTGCCGCAAGGGCGGGCGGGAGGCAAATGTACGAGCAGTACTTC. Translated: CAARAGGRQMYEQYF.

CDR3 bases: TGTGCCAGCAGACTCAACAGGGGCGGCAATCAGCCCCAGCATTTT. It specifies CASRLNRGGNQPQHF. The chain employs TRBV6-5 and TRBJ1-5; 7 bases line up with TRBD1. V lost 6 bases and J lost 2; bases outside the gene matches: 7. The germline V gene has CDR1 MNHEY and CDR2 SVGAGI. The CDR3 extends over 15 amino acids.

This chain uses TRBV2 with TRBJ2-5; TRBD2 agrees at 8 bases. With V trimmed by 7 bases and J by 7 bases, 14 bases remained unmatched. Germline values: CDR1 SNHLY, CDR2 FYNNEI. There are 15 residues in the CDR3. CDR3 DNA sequence: TGTGCCAGCATAGGGGAACGGGGGGGCCGCGGGACCCAGTACTTC. It codes for CASIGERGGRGTQYF.

This clone has a single count. The CDR3 sequence is CASWTGGLLNTEAFF. The DNA of the CDR3 is TGTGCCAGCTGGACAGGGGGCTTGTTGAACACTGAAGCTTTCTTT. The gene calls are TRBV27 and TRBJ1-1; 11 nucleotides match TRBD1. V shed 8 bases, J shed 0 bases, and the junction held 5 bases outside the gene matches. The CDR3 loop spans 15 amino acids. Germline V CDR1 and CDR2: MNHEY, SMNVEV (reference sequence).

The rearrangement links TRBV5-1 to TRBJ2-7; TRBD1 agrees at 7 bases. The V gene's germline CDR1 is SGHRS and CDR2 YFSETQ. V lost 2 bases, J lost 2 bases, and 10 bases stayed unmatched. The CDR3 sequence is 16 residues long. CDR3 region: CASSLTTGTATYEQYF. Written as DNA, the CDR3 is TGCGCCAGCAGCTTAACAACCGGGACAGCGACCTACGAGCAGTACTTC.